The clone carrying this TCR beta chain was found a few times. Each CDR3 protein is one row after TCRdb ran MiXCR on the 5' RACE reads. In the table there are roughly 200,000 distinct CDR3 sequences, about a fifth of which are singletons. These data originate in a study of T-cell memory formation after mild COVID-19. Specimen: PBMCs or a T cell subset sorted from them (not recorded which). The receptor comes from an adult woman who had mild COVID-19 (a few samples of this study predate the infection). Cell type and time point are not known.

CDR3 nucleotides: TGTGCCAGCAGTCCTGGGGCAGGGGGCTTCGGGGAGACCCAGTACTTC. Its protein is CASSPGAGGFGETQYF. The chain uses TRBV9 and TRBJ2-5; 8 nucleotides align to TRBD1. The CDR3 runs 16 residues. The J segment lost 5 bases and the V segment lost 5 bases, leaving 14 bases of the junction unmatched. Germline CDR1 is SGDLS and CDR2 is YYNGEE.